This record looks at one T cell receptor beta chain sequence and its context. Antigen specificity is unknown. The read halts 3 residues ahead of the CDR3 end, with the missing end drawn from the germline J gene. Sequencing input was equivalent genomic DNA from CVID and controls. The table came from immunoSEQ multiplex PCR; TCRdb's copy has only in-frame clones and leaves some out. Singletons are absent from the sample, which has 35,000 to 45,000 clones. The data stem from a study of T cell clonality in common variable immunodeficiency. Study outcomes and limitations: CVID subjects had higher TCRbeta clonality than healthy controls, most marked in about a third.

V was clipped by 3 bases and J by 7 bases, with 10 bases between them. Germline V CDR1 and CDR2: LNHDA, SQIVND (reference sequence). This CDR3 has 14 amino acids. The chain recombines TRBV19 with TRBJ1-6; unclear D gene. This clonotype was sampled from a person between 18 and 75 years old in good health. Material: peripheral blood mononuclear cells. The DNA read from the CDR3 is TGTGCCAGTAGTATCTTGACCGGGAATTCACCC. Translating it yields CASSILTGNSP. The full CDR3 protein reads CASSILTGNSPLHF.